This T cell receptor beta chain emerged from a study of response to subunit inactivated influenza vaccine. The study's findings and limits: Seasonal influenza vaccination, on each occasion, was suggested by the authors to recruit few new T cells.

TCRdb itself ran the RT-PCR reads through MiXCR, one entry per CDR3 protein. The sample comprises a few hundred thousand distinct CDR3 sequences, 6% to 9% of which are singletons, and about an eighth rests with the top ten. Germline CDR1 and CDR2: SEHNR and FQNEAQ (reference sequence). Trimming stripped 5 bases from V and 3 bases from J, with 17 bases between. CDR3 size: 15 residues. Turning to this clonotype: What it recognizes is unknown.

This specimen consisted of PBMCs from blood, obtained around 2 years after vaccination. The receptor was isolated from a man aged 50-75 years who received an inactivated influenza vaccine. The J gene is TRBJ2-7, the V gene TRBV7-9; the D call may be TRBD1 or TRBD2 (5 bases each). The CDR3, as DNA: TGTGCCAGCAGCCCCCCGGGGACGGACGACTACGAGCAGTACTTC. It yields the protein CASSPPGTDDYEQYF.